There are a few counts of the clone carrying this T cell receptor beta chain. Source study methods: Reference gene primer amplification in the assay estimated nucleated cell counts. Some clones are missing from TCRdb's copy, which holds only in-frame ones; the method was immunoSEQ multiplex PCR. V and J calls and clone size are given by that table; D and trimming were obtained from the DNA. The profile shows about 110,000 clones, nearly 85% of them singletons. This CDR3 has 15 residues. With 0 bases removed from V and 5 bases from J, the gap between germline ends came to 13 bases. Per the germline V gene, CDR1 is KGHSH and CDR2 is LQKENI. The sample originates from a study of blood T cell repertoires in COVID-19. Study details: From the United States, Italy and Spain came samples of acute and convalescent COVID-19. Sample material is recorded as cDNA or gDNA derived from T cells, B-cell-depleted T cells, or PBMCs.

The TCR comes from a woman in her forties or fifties with acute or convalescent COVID-19. The gene calls are TRBV18 and TRBJ1-1; possible D gene TRBD1, 5 bases. Sequenced material: peripheral blood. The CDR3 region is CASSPPSGRETEAFF. The CDR3 DNA follows: TGTGCCAGCTCACCACCGTCAGGGAGGGAAACTGAAGCTTTCTTT.